These 26 T cell receptor beta chains were sequenced from one sample in a study of control samples from healthy donors and cancer patients. The method was immunoSEQ multiplex PCR; TCRdb's version includes in-frame clones alone and lacks a portion of them. This repertoire shows 100,000 or so clones, approximately 89% found once; its top ten account for nearly 0.95%. The sample was blood. All receptors derive from a woman aged 30 to 39 in good health.

The gene calls are TRBV19 and TRBJ2-3, with TRBD1 identical over 10 bases. CDR1 and CDR2 (germline): LNHDA, SQIVND (reference sequence). J gave up 3 bases and V 6 bases, and 9 bases lay outside the gene matches. The length of the CDR3 is 16 residues. The CDR3 DNA reads as TGTGCCAGTAGAAACCGGGACAGGGGAAAAACAGATACGCAGTATTTT. This translates into CASRNRDRGKTDTQYF.

The V gene is TRBV12-3 or TRBV12-4, the J gene TRBJ1-1; 7 bases fit TRBD1. With 6 bases clipped from V and 11 bases from J, the junction kept 12 bases outside the gene matches. The length of the CDR3 is 13 residues. CDR3 sequence: CASRGNKGTVAFF. The CDR3, as DNA: TGTGCCAGCAGAGGAAATAAGGGGACAGTCGCTTTCTTT.

This chain joins TRBV7-9 and TRBJ2-7; 8 bases match TRBD1. CDR3 length: 16 amino acids. Germline CDR1 is SEHNR and CDR2 is FQNEAQ (reference sequence). V shed 6 bases, J shed 2 bases, and the junction held 12 bases outside the gene matches. The CDR3 protein is CASRPMGQEFPYEQYF. The CDR3 DNA sequence: TGTGCCAGCAGGCCCATGGGACAGGAGTTCCCCTACGAGCAGTACTTC.

The chain uses TRBV5-4 and TRBJ1-4; D remains ambiguous. There are 14 residues in the CDR3. V lost 1 base to trimming and J lost 8 bases, with 12 bases between them. The germline CDR1 and CDR2 sequences are SGHNT and YYREEE (reference sequence). CDR3 sequence reads: CASSLRSEGEKLFF. Here the CDR3 DNA reads TGTGCCAGCAGCTTGAGGAGCGAAGGGGAAAAACTGTTTTTT. Together with reference TRBV5-4 and TRBJ1-4, the CDR3 gives the full variable domain: ETGVTQSPTHLIKTRGQQVTLRCSSQSGHNTVSWYQQALGQGPQFIFQYYREEENGRGNFPPRFSGLQFPNYSSELNVNALELDDSALYLCASSLRSEGEKLFFGSGTQLSVL.

The chain links TRBV7-9 to TRBJ2-1, with D uncertain. V was clipped by 5 bases and J by 15 bases, with 11 bases between them. Germline V gene lookup returns CDR1 SEHNR and CDR2 FQNEAQ (reference sequence). The CDR3 runs to 10 residues. The CDR3 DNA follows: TGTGCCAGCAGCCCCTCGGACGGGTTCTTC. Translated: CASSPSDGFF.

CDR3 region: CAWSVSVSRVQYF. CDR3 DNA: TGTGCCTGGAGTGTATCGGTTTCCAGGGTACAGTACTTC. The rearrangement uses TRBV30 and TRBJ2-4, with D possibly matching TRBD1 (5 bases). The V end was cut by 0 bases, the J end by 13 bases, with 16 bases between. The CDR3 is 13 residues long. Per the germline V gene, CDR1 is GTSNPN and CDR2 is SVGIG (reference sequence).

The rearrangement uses TRBV6-5 and TRBJ2-7; 8 positions agree with TRBD2. CDR1 MNHEY and CDR2 SVGAGI come from the germline V gene. The CDR3 has 15 residues. J was trimmed by 4 bases and V by 6 bases; bases with no gene match: 11. CDR3 bases: TGTGCCAGCAGGGGTCCTAGGACTAGCAATTACGAGCAGTACTTC. Protein: CASRGPRTSNYEQYF.

V is TRBV5-6 and J is TRBJ1-1; TRBD1 matches 8 bases. Germline V CDR1 and CDR2: SGHDT, YYEEEE. J gave up 0 bases and V 1 base, and 2 bases lay outside the gene matches. The CDR3 runs to 15 residues. CDR3 DNA: TGTGCCAGCAGCTTGAGGACAGGGATGAACACTGAAGCTTTCTTT. Protein product: CASSLRTGMNTEAFF.

The CDR3 reads CASSLQTGTGNSPLHF. The DNA of the CDR3 is TGTGCCAGCAGCCTACAAACTGGGACAGGGAATTCACCCCTCCACTTT. This chain links TRBV7-9 with TRBJ1-6; 9 nucleotides line up with TRBD1. The CDR3 totals 16 residues. The ends lost 5 bases at V and 7 bases at J; junction bases unmatched: 9. Germline CDR1 and CDR2: SEHNR and FQNEAQ (reference sequence).

V is TRBV6-5 and J is TRBJ1-4; D not certain. Trimming removed 7 bases at V and 4 bases at J, with 13 bases between. From germline, CDR1 is MNHEY and CDR2 SVGAGI. The CDR3 runs 14 residues. CDR3 region: CASTRSLLNEKLFF. Here the CDR3 DNA reads TGTGCCAGCACTCGGAGTCTCCTTAATGAAAAACTGTTTTTT.

This chain links TRBV5-1 with TRBJ2-5, with D possibly TRBD1 on 5 matching bases. The CDR3 length is 14 residues. V shed 0 bases and J shed 7 bases, with 13 bases lying between them. The germline V gene has CDR1 SGHRS and CDR2 YFSETQ. Here the CDR3 DNA reads TGCGCCAGCAGCTTGGCACAGGAAGCTGGGACCCAGTACTTC. This sequence encodes CASSLAQEAGTQYF.

The chain carries TRBV4-1 and TRBJ2-5; TRBD2 aligns across 8 bases. V trimming: 5 bases; J trimming: 5 bases; junction bases outside the gene matches: 10. The CDR3 covers 15 residues. Germline V gene sequence: CDR1 MGHRA, CDR2 YSYEKL. CDR3 sequence (DNA): TGCGCCAGCAGCGCACCCGGGAGGGCCGGGGAGACCCAGTACTTC. This codes for CASSAPGRAGETQYF.

This rearrangement joins TRBV28 to TRBJ2-4; D may be TRBD2 (5 bases). In germline, CDR1 is MDHEN, CDR2 SYDVKM. V lost 0 bases to trimming and J lost 0 bases, with 9 bases between them. CDR3 length: 16 amino acids. The CDR3 nucleotides read TGTGCCAGCAGTTTATGGGGAGACCTAGCCAAAAACATTCAGTACTTC. This sequence encodes CASSLWGDLAKNIQYF.

This sequence joins TRBV14 and TRBJ1-6; unclear D gene. The CDR3 is 14 amino acids. CDR1 and CDR2 (germline): SGHDN, FVKESK. V was clipped by 5 bases and J by 5 bases, with 10 bases between them. The CDR3 region has the DNA TGTGCCAGCAGCTCTGGACGGAATAATTCACCCCTCCACTTT. This sequence encodes CASSSGRNNSPLHF.

The rearrangement uses TRBV4-2 and TRBJ1-2; possibly TRBD1 for D (5 bases). The V end was cut by 2 bases, the J end by 3 bases, with 13 bases between. Looked up from germline, CDR1 is LGHNA and CDR2 is YNFKEQ. The CDR3 spans 15 residues. CDR3 residues: CASSQLGPLDYGYTF. The CDR3 DNA reads as TGTGCCAGCAGCCAACTGGGACCCCTTGACTATGGCTACACCTTC.

The rearrangement links TRBV28 to TRBJ2-3; 8 bases match TRBD2. Trimming took 3 bases from V and 4 from J; bases not matched to a gene: 9. This CDR3 has 16 residues. Germline values: CDR1 MDHEN, CDR2 SYDVKM. This CDR3 reads CASSLEGLAGADTQYF. CDR3 DNA sequence: TGTGCCAGCAGTTTGGAGGGGCTAGCGGGCGCAGATACGCAGTATTTT.

This chain connects TRBV18 to TRBJ2-3; 11 bases fit TRBD1. The trim removed 4 bases at V and 2 bases at J, leaving 11 bases unmatched. CDR3 length: 18 amino acids. Germline lookup yields CDR1 KGHSH and CDR2 LQKENI. In nucleotides, the CDR3 is TGTGCCAGCTCACTTACCGGGACAGGGGGTTCCTTCACAGATACGCAGTATTTT. Amino acids: CASSLTGTGGSFTDTQYF.

This clone was recorded once. The chain recombines TRBV19 with TRBJ2-1, with 7 positions matching TRBD1. Germline CDR1 is LNHDA and CDR2 is SQIVND (reference sequence). The V gene end was trimmed by 8 bases and the J gene end by 1 base; junction bases not matched to a gene: 5. This CDR3 contains 14 residues. The CDR3 protein is CASGQATSYNEQFF. The DNA of the CDR3 is TGTGCCAGTGGACAGGCTACTTCCTACAATGAGCAGTTCTTC.

The chain has TRBV7-9 and TRBJ1-1, with D hard to call. The CDR3 spans 11 residues. Trimming stripped 4 bases from V and 4 bases from J, with 4 bases between. CDR1 and CDR2 from the germline V gene are SEHNR and FQNEAQ (reference sequence). CDR3 coding DNA: TGTGCCAGCAGCTCCGGCACTGAAGCTTTCTTT. It yields the protein CASSSGTEAFF. The entire variable domain, with the rest obtained from reference TRBV7-9 and TRBJ1-1, is as follows: DTGVSQNPRHKITKRGQNVTFRCDPISEHNRLYWYRQTLGQGPEFLTYFQNEAQLEKSRLLSDRFSAERPKGSFSTLEIQRTEQGDSAMYLCASSSGTEAFFGQGTRLTVV.

This chain connects TRBV3-1 (or the pseudogene TRBV3-2) to TRBJ2-1; D is possibly TRBD1 (6 bases). The germline gives CDR1 LGHDT, CDR2 YNNKEL (reference sequence). Trimming left V 1 base short and J 0 bases short, with 7 bases between. The CDR3 extends over 15 amino acids. CDR3 sequence reads: CASSQVGGSYNEQFF. CDR3 DNA: TGTGCCAGCAGCCAAGTAGGGGGCTCCTACAATGAGCAGTTCTTC.

This rearrangement joins TRBV2 to TRBJ1-5, with D possibly matching TRBD1 (5 bases). The V gene lost 11 bases and the J gene lost 2 bases, with 19 bases spanning the gap. CDR1 is SNHLY and CDR2 is FYNNEI in the germline V gene. The CDR3 has 15 residues. CDR3 in amino acids: CAGTTQGWGNQPQHF. The DNA for the CDR3 is TGTGCCGGCACCACCCAGGGATGGGGCAATCAGCCCCAGCATTTT.

This clone is judged medium-sized. The genes are TRBV30 and TRBJ2-6; D uncertain. The germline CDR1 and CDR2 sequences are GTSNPN and SVGIG (reference sequence). The CDR3 loop spans 13 amino acids. Deletions cut 4 bases from V and 2 bases from J, with 6 bases between. CDR3 amino acids: CAWTKTGANVLTF. The CDR3 DNA reads as TGTGCCTGGACCAAAACTGGGGCCAACGTCCTGACTTTC.

The rearrangement links TRBV25-1 to TRBJ1-6; no clear D gene. The length of the CDR3 is 11 residues. CDR1 MGHDK and CDR2 SYGVNS come from the germline V gene. With 4 bases removed from V and 7 bases from J, the gap between germline ends came to 2 bases. This CDR3 reads CASSGNSPLHF. CDR3 coding DNA: TGTGCCAGCAGTGGGAATTCACCCCTCCACTTT.

The chain joins TRBV7-9 to TRBJ2-1, with 10 bases fitting TRBD1. Germline V gives CDR1 SEHNR, CDR2 FQNEAQ (reference sequence). V lost 4 bases, J lost 4 bases, and 7 bases stayed unmatched. The CDR3 has 16 residues. Here the CDR3 DNA reads TGTGCCAGCAGCTCAGCCTCGGGACAGGGGTACAATGAGCAGTTCTTC. It is translated as CASSSASGQGYNEQFF.

V gene TRBV11-2 combines with J gene TRBJ2-3; no firm D call. This CDR3 spans 14 amino acids. Germline CDR1 SGHAT, CDR2 FQNNGV. V shed 3 bases and J shed 2 bases, with 9 bases lying between them. The DNA for the CDR3 is TGTGCCAGCAGCTTCTTCGTTGCCACAGATACGCAGTATTTT. Translating it yields CASSFFVATDTQYF.

The rearrangement joins TRBV28 to TRBJ2-1; D call uncertain. V was cut by 5 bases and J by 0 bases, with 14 bases left in between. There are 16 residues in the CDR3. CDR1 is MDHEN, CDR2 SYDVKM, per germline. This CDR3 reads CASSPLSPSSYNEQFF. The DNA for the CDR3 is TGTGCCAGCAGTCCCCTGAGTCCAAGCTCCTACAATGAGCAGTTCTTC.